These 28 T cell receptor beta chains were sequenced from one sample in a study of T cells in Graves' hyperthyroidism and ophthalmopathy. It was RNA transcripts that yielded the amplified TCR beta CDR3 regions. First-round RT-PCR targeting the TCR CDR3 was performed with the HTBI primer set. TCRdb called the multiplex PCR reads again in MiXCR, with one record for every CDR3 protein. Of more than 600,000 distinct CDR3 sequences in the sample, less than 20% were seen once. Sequencing was done on a sample of blood. The receptors originated from a man in his late teens or twenties with Graves' hyperthyroidism.

The V and J genes are TRBV19 and TRBJ2-7; 7 nucleotides align to TRBD1. Germline trimming cut 3 bases from V and 2 bases from J; bases unmatched to any gene: 7. From germline, CDR1 is LNHDA and CDR2 SQIVND (reference sequence). This CDR3 has 15 residues. Here the CDR3 reads CASSIGRDRAYEQYF. CDR3 DNA sequence: TGTGCCAGTAGTATTGGGCGAGACAGGGCCTACGAGCAGTACTTC. The full variable domain, completed using reference TRBV19 and TRBJ2-7, is DGGITQSPKYLFRKEGQNVTLSCEQNLNHDAMYWYRQDPGQGLRLIYYSQIVNDFQKGDIAEGYSVSREKKESFPLTVTSAQKNPTAFYLCASSIGRDRAYEQYFGPGTRLTVT.

A word on this clonotype: A much larger clone lies a single base off, so this may be a read error. V is TRBV7-2 and J is TRBJ2-7; 9 bases fit TRBD1. The CDR3 loop spans 15 amino acids. CDR1 and CDR2 from the germline V gene are SGHTA and FQGNSA. The CDR3 reads CASSVQGAGRYKQYF. In DNA form, the CDR3 reads TGTGCCAGCAGCGTACAGGGGGCAGGGCGCTACAAGCAGTACTTC.

This chain joins TRBV6-1 and TRBJ2-2; no reliable D call. The V end lost 2 bases, the J end lost 4 bases, and 8 bases lay between the germline ends. The CDR3 sequence is 14 residues long. CDR1 MNHNS and CDR2 SASEGT come from the germline V gene. For the CDR3, the DNA is TGTGCCAGCAGTGAATACTCACCCACCGGGGAGCTGTTTTTT. Its translation is CASSEYSPTGELFF.

The J gene is TRBJ1-1, the V gene TRBV12-3 or TRBV12-4, with 9 positions matching TRBD1. Trimming took 7 bases from V and 4 from J; bases not matched to a gene: 4. This CDR3 comprises 13 residues. CDR3 sequence reads: CASTLTGGTEAFF. The CDR3, as DNA: TGTGCCAGCACCCTGACAGGGGGCACTGAAGCTTTCTTT.

This clonotype was seen ten or more times. The CDR3 DNA reads as TGTGCCAGCAGAACCCACGGAAGCTATGGCTACACCTTC. Its protein is CASRTHGSYGYTF. The chain recombines TRBV13 with TRBJ1-2, with D uncertain. Per the germline V gene, CDR1 is PRHDT and CDR2 is FYEKMQ (reference sequence). The CDR3 is 13 residues long. V lost 6 bases and J 4 bases, leaving 12 bases between the germline ends. The full variable domain, rest sourced from reference TRBV13 and TRBJ1-2, is AAGVIQSPRHLIKEKRETATLKCYPIPRHDTVYWYQQGPGQDPQFLISFYEKMQSDKGSIPDRFSAQQFSDYHSELNMSSLELGDSALYFCASRTHGSYGYTFGSGTRLTVV.

This clonotype was seen repeatedly, ten times or more. The chain employs TRBV28 and TRBJ2-2; possibly TRBD1 or TRBD2 for D (5 bases each). Germline V CDR1 and CDR2: MDHEN, SYDVKM. Trimming left V 10 bases short and J 3 bases short, with 21 bases between. CDR3 length: 16 amino acids. Here the CDR3 DNA reads TGTGCCACCAAAAGTTGGGGGAACCGGGACACCGGGGAGCTGTTTTTT. It codes for CATKSWGNRDTGELFF.

This clonotype was recorded a few times. J is TRBJ2-6 and V is TRBV7-8, with D hard to call. CDR1 SGHVS and CDR2 FQNEAQ come from the germline V gene. Trimming left V 2 bases short and J 4 bases short, with 3 bases between. CDR3 size: 13 residues. DNA of the CDR3: TGTGCCAGCAGCTTATGGGGGGCCAACGTCCTGACTTTC. Translated: CASSLWGANVLTF.

The chain has TRBV6-2 or TRBV6-3 and TRBJ1-5; no definite D call. The germline gives CDR1 MNHEY, CDR2 SVGEGT. V shed 6 bases and J shed 1 base, with 10 bases lying between them. This CDR3 comprises 14 residues. This CDR3 reads CASSPRLSNQPQHF. Here the CDR3 DNA reads TGTGCCAGCAGCCCTAGACTGAGCAATCAGCCCCAGCATTTT.

This clonotype was seen at least ten times. V and J are TRBV3-1 and TRBJ1-2; D remains unclear. Trimming removed 0 bases at V and 6 bases at J, with 2 bases between. This CDR3 comprises 11 residues. From germline, CDR1 is LGHDT and CDR2 YNNKEL (reference sequence). CDR3 loop: CASSQEDGYTF. In DNA form, the CDR3 reads TGTGCCAGCAGCCAAGAAGATGGCTACACCTTC.

This clonotype has just a few counts. This chain connects TRBV7-2 to TRBJ2-5, with D perhaps TRBD2 (6 bases). V dropped 1 base and J dropped 5 bases, with 11 bases sitting between them. Germline loops: CDR1 SGHTA, CDR2 FQGNSA. The CDR3 totals 14 residues. The CDR3 loop reads CASSLDGSGETQYF. Written as DNA, the CDR3 is TGTGCCAGCAGCTTAGACGGCAGCGGGGAGACCCAGTACTTC.

This clonotype was counted between two and nine times. The chain recombines TRBV28 with TRBJ1-2, with 7 bases matching TRBD1. Looked up from germline, CDR1 is MDHEN and CDR2 is SYDVKM. This CDR3 has 15 amino acids. V lost 4 bases, J lost 8 bases, and 13 bases stayed unmatched. The CDR3 DNA reads as TGTGCCAGCAGTTCCGTGGACAGGATCCGTATGGGCTACACCTTC. Encoded protein: CASSSVDRIRMGYTF.

This clonotype was observed a handful of times. The chain carries TRBV3-1 and TRBJ1-6; the match to TRBD1 covers 9 bases. In germline, CDR1 is LGHDT, CDR2 YNNKEL (reference sequence). The CDR3 is 18 amino acids. The trim removed 2 bases at V and 7 bases at J, leaving 12 bases unmatched. The CDR3 loop is CASSQHSTGGWGNSPLHF. The CDR3 nucleotides read TGTGCCAGCAGCCAACATTCCACAGGGGGCTGGGGCAATTCACCCCTCCACTTT.

This chain joins TRBV6-1 and TRBJ1-6; no firm D call. In germline, CDR1 is MNHNS, CDR2 SASEGT. The CDR3 contains 13 residues. V lost 10 bases to trimming and J lost 9 bases, with 16 bases between them. CDR3 in DNA: TGTGCCACCCGGCGGGTAGAAGCTTCACCCCTCCACTTT. Protein sequence: CATRRVEASPLHF.

The sample holds many counts of this clonotype. The rearrangement links TRBV7-9 to TRBJ2-1; perhaps TRBD2 as D (6 bases). Trimming cost V 2 bases and J 5 bases, with 13 bases left between them. Germline lookup yields CDR1 SEHNR and CDR2 FQNEAQ (reference sequence). This CDR3 spans 15 amino acids. The DNA for the CDR3 is TGTGCCAGCAGCTTAACGGGAGTGTTGCACAATGAGCAGTTCTTC. It specifies CASSLTGVLHNEQFF.

This clonotype was counted a few times. This chain joins TRBV20-1 and TRBJ2-5; D gene uncertain. Between the trimmed V and J ends, which lost 1 base and 5 bases, there was a span of 5 bases. The CDR3 has 11 residues. CDR1 and CDR2 (germline): DFQATT, SNEGSKA (reference sequence). The chain's CDR3 is CSARVEETQYF. The CDR3 DNA reads as TGCAGTGCTAGAGTTGAGGAGACCCAGTACTTC.

The chain employs TRBV20-1 and TRBJ2-1, with a tentative D call TRBD2 (7 bases). The CDR3 runs to 18 residues. CDR1 and CDR2 (germline): DFQATT, SNEGSKA (reference sequence). V was pared by 0 bases and J by 8 bases, with 26 bases between. The CDR3 region is CSARDWGGGKYLYDEQFF. The CDR3 region has the DNA TGCAGTGCTAGAGATTGGGGGGGGGGCAAGTATCTATACGATGAGCAGTTCTTC.

This clonotype was seen a handful of times. This chain joins TRBV7-6 and TRBJ2-1, with D unclear. Germline-derived CDR1 and CDR2 are SGHVS and FNYEAQ. Trimming cost V 1 base and J 5 bases, with 12 bases left between them. The CDR3 is 15 residues long. The chain's CDR3 is CASSLGQRLNNEQFF. The CDR3 DNA reads as TGTGCCAGCAGCTTAGGGCAGAGGTTAAACAATGAGCAGTTCTTC.

The chain's CDR3 is CASSLDPGLAGGGDEQFF. CDR3 DNA sequence: TGTGCCAGCAGCTTAGACCCGGGACTAGCGGGAGGTGGGGATGAGCAGTTCTTC. This chain joins TRBV11-3 and TRBJ2-1; TRBD2 aligns across 15 bases. V was pared by 0 bases and J by 8 bases, with 8 bases of the junction left unmatched. This CDR3 is built from 18 residues. Germline V lookup: CDR1 SGHNT, CDR2 YENEEA.

V usage is TRBV4-2 and J usage is TRBJ2-1; possibly TRBD2 for D (5 bases). V lost 1 base and J 7 bases, leaving 11 bases between the germline ends. CDR1 and CDR2 from the germline V gene are LGHNA and YNFKEQ. The CDR3 extends over 14 amino acids. CDR3: CASSQGGRGNEQFF. CDR3 in DNA: TGTGCCAGCAGCCAAGGAGGGAGAGGGAATGAGCAGTTCTTC.

At least ten counts were recorded for this clonotype. CDR3: CASSPPLSGGGTYEQYF. In DNA, the CDR3 is TGTGCCAGCAGCCCTCCCCTATCCGGGGGGGGAACCTACGAGCAGTACTTC. The chain joins TRBV28 to TRBJ2-7, with TRBD2 matching 8 bases. V lost 6 bases to trimming and J lost 2 bases; unmatched junction nucleotides: 15. Germline lookup yields CDR1 MDHEN and CDR2 SYDVKM. The CDR3 spans 17 residues. Variable domain in full (rest from reference TRBV28 and TRBJ2-7): DVKVTQSSRYLVKRTGEKVFLECVQDMDHENMFWYRQDPGLGLRLIYFSYDVKMKEKGDIPEGYSVSREKKERFSLILESASTNQTSMYLCASSPPLSGGGTYEQYFGPGTRLTVT.

This clonotype has just a few counts. The rearrangement uses TRBV7-9 and TRBJ1-1; unclear D gene. The CDR3 has 11 residues. Germline CDR1 is SEHNR and CDR2 is FQNEAQ (reference sequence). Trimming took off 2 bases at V and 7 bases at J, with 5 bases between the two ends. The CDR3 DNA reads as TGTGCCAGCAGCTTACCAGATGAAGCTTTCTTT. Translated: CASSLPDEAFF. The full variable domain, rest sourced from reference TRBV7-9 and TRBJ1-1, is DTGVSQNPRHKITKRGQNVTFRCDPISEHNRLYWYRQTLGQGPEFLTYFQNEAQLEKSRLLSDRFSAERPKGSFSTLEIQRTEQGDSAMYLCASSLPDEAFFGQGTRLTVV.

This chain joins TRBV5-4 and TRBJ2-7, with D possibly being TRBD1 or TRBD2 (5 bases each). Per germline, CDR1 SGHNT and CDR2 YYREEE (reference sequence). CDR3 length: 14 amino acids. The ends were cut back, 4 bases at V and 5 bases at J, with 16 bases in the middle. CDR3 protein: CASSRENRPDEQYF. For the CDR3, the DNA is TGTGCCAGCAGCCGGGAAAACAGGCCGGACGAGCAGTACTTC.

This clonotype has a handful of counts. The J gene is TRBJ2-2, the V gene TRBV18; D gene uncertain. Germline loops: CDR1 KGHSH, CDR2 LQKENI. The CDR3 spans 16 residues. Between the trimmed V and J ends, which lost 2 bases and 1 base, there was a span of 11 bases. CDR3 region: CASSPVRERNTGELFF. Written as DNA, the CDR3 is TGTGCCAGCTCACCAGTACGTGAGCGGAACACCGGGGAGCTGTTTTTT.

V and J are TRBV12-3 or TRBV12-4 and TRBJ2-1; 16 bases fit TRBD2. With V trimmed by 5 bases and J by 15 bases, 13 bases remained unmatched. The CDR3 spans 16 residues. The CDR3 region is CASSGPGTSGRAVRFF. CDR3 sequence (DNA): TGTGCCAGCAGTGGCCCCGGGACTAGCGGGAGGGCCGTTCGGTTCTTC.

This clonotype has more than one count but fewer than ten. This chain joins TRBV7-9 and TRBJ2-3, with 12 bases identical to TRBD2. The CDR3 totals 15 residues. Germline-derived CDR1 and CDR2 are SEHNR and FQNEAQ (reference sequence). Losses at the gene ends were 6 bases for V and 5 bases for J; bases not matched to a gene: 6. For the CDR3, the DNA is TGTGCCAGCAGGCCTAGCGGGAGGGGGATAGATACGCAGTATTTT. Translation gives CASRPSGRGIDTQYF.

This clonotype appeared many times. V usage is TRBV27 and J usage is TRBJ2-7; D might be TRBD1 (6 bases). Trimming left V 3 bases short and J 4 bases short, with 13 bases between. Germline V gene lookup returns CDR1 MNHEY and CDR2 SMNVEV (reference sequence). The CDR3 loop spans 14 amino acids. Written as DNA, the CDR3 is TGTGCCAGCAGTTTGCAGGGACAAATTTACGAGCAGTACTTC. Its protein product is CASSLQGQIYEQYF.

The V gene is TRBV9, the J gene TRBJ1-6; no reliable D call. With 2 bases removed from V and 6 bases from J, the gap between germline ends came to 3 bases. This CDR3 contains 12 residues. CDR1 is SGDLS and CDR2 is YYNGEE in the germline V gene. The CDR3 region is CASSVSNSPLHF. The CDR3 DNA follows: TGTGCCAGCAGCGTTAGTAATTCACCCCTCCACTTT. The whole variable domain, remainder taken from reference TRBV9 and TRBJ1-6, is DSGVTQTPKHLITATGQRVTLRCSPRSGDLSVYWYQQSLDQGLQFLIQYYNGEERAKGNILERFSAQQFPDLHSELNLSSLELGDSALYFCASSVSNSPLHFGNGTRLTVT.

The chain couples TRBV6-2 or TRBV6-3 to TRBJ2-6; no clear D. The germline V gene encodes CDR1 MNHEY and CDR2 SVGEGT. Trimming pared 7 bases from V and 3 bases from J, leaving 13 bases between. The CDR3 extends over 15 amino acids. The CDR3 loop is CASNPRRGGANVLTF. Written as DNA, the CDR3 is TGTGCCAGCAACCCGAGGAGAGGTGGGGCCAACGTCCTGACTTTC.